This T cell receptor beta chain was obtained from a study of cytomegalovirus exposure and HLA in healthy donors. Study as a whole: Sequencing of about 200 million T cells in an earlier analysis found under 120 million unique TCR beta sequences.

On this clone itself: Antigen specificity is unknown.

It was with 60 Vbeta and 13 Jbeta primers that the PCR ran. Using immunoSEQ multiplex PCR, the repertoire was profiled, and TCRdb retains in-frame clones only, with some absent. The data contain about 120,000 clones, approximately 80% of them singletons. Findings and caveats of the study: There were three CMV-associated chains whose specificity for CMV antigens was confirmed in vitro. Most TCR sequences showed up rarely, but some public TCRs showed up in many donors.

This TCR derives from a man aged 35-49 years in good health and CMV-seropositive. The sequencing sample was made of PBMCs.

CDR3 coding DNA: TGTGCCAGCAGTTTTAGGGGAGGCCTCAGCTCCTATAATTCACCCCTCCACTTT. Its translation is CASSFRGGLSSYNSPLHF. The chain couples TRBV27 to TRBJ1-6; D may be TRBD1 (5 bases). Deletions cut 3 bases from V and 0 bases from J, with 15 bases between. The CDR3 has 18 residues. Germline V gene sequence: CDR1 MNHEY, CDR2 SMNVEV (reference sequence).